The 24 T cell receptor beta chains below all came from one sample that was sequenced in a study of T cell repertoires in cytomegalovirus infection. These receptors have no identified antigens. Via MiXCR, TCRdb re-called the reads, giving one row per CDR3 protein. The data contain about 920,000 distinct CDR3 sequences, 31% of them singletons. Source: cultured CD8+ T cells from PBMCs, taken from culture after CMV antigen stimulation. All receptors derive from a human donor in good health (CMV status not recorded). Some clones in this sample may be carry-over from other donors' samples.

This clonotype was observed a few times. The chain carries TRBV6-5 and TRBJ1-1; 12 bases map to TRBD1. J was trimmed by 0 bases and V by 7 bases; bases with no gene match: 12. The CDR3 is made up of 18 amino acids. Germline V gene sequence: CDR1 MNHEY, CDR2 SVGAGI. CDR3 sequence: CASTQAGTGGVLNTEAFF. The CDR3 DNA sequence: TGTGCCAGCACCCAAGCTGGGACAGGGGGCGTATTGAACACTGAAGCTTTCTTT.

This clonotype was counted only a few times. This chain joins TRBV7-9 and TRBJ2-4; TRBD1 agrees at 7 bases. V shed 5 bases, J shed 5 bases, and the junction held 3 bases outside the gene matches. The CDR3 covers 13 residues. Germline values: CDR1 SEHNR, CDR2 FQNEAQ (reference sequence). The DNA of the CDR3 is TGTGCCAGCAGCATGGGACAGCAAAACATTCAGTACTTC. Encoded protein: CASSMGQQNIQYF. Complete variable domain (other parts from reference TRBV7-9 and TRBJ2-4): DTGVSQNPRHKITKRGQNVTFRCDPISEHNRLYWYRQTLGQGPEFLTYFQNEAQLEKSRLLSDRFSAERPKGSFSTLEIQRTEQGDSAMYLCASSMGQQNIQYFGAGTRLSVL.

Remarks on this clonotype: A read error may account for a junction end that differs from germline. The CDR3: CASSQTEYNDQFF. The CDR3 nucleotides read TGTGCCAGTAGTCAGACAGAATACAATGATCAGTTCTTC. The chain carries TRBV19 and TRBJ2-1; possibly TRBD1 for D (5 bases). Germline-derived CDR1 and CDR2 are LNHDA and SQIVND (reference sequence). This CDR3 has 13 residues.

The genes are TRBV19 and TRBJ2-7; the match to TRBD1 covers 9 bases. CDR1 is LNHDA, CDR2 SQIVND, per germline (reference sequence). This CDR3 is 15 amino acids long. With 3 bases clipped from V and 3 bases from J, the junction kept 6 bases outside the gene matches. As DNA, the CDR3 is TGTGCCAGTAGTATTGCGGGACAGGGCTACTACGAGCAGTACTTC. Its translation: CASSIAGQGYYEQYF. Full variable domain (remainder filled in from reference TRBV19 and TRBJ2-7): DGGITQSPKYLFRKEGQNVTLSCEQNLNHDAMYWYRQDPGQGLRLIYYSQIVNDFQKGDIAEGYSVSREKKESFPLTVTSAQKNPTAFYLCASSIAGQGYYEQYFGPGTRLTVT.

This chain links TRBV14 with TRBJ2-1, with 12 bases lining up with TRBD2. Germline-derived CDR1 and CDR2 are SGHDN and FVKESK. The CDR3 is 17 amino acids. The V and J ends lost 3 bases and 4 bases, in that order; junction bases with no gene match: 7. CDR3 nucleotide sequence: TGTGCCAGCAGCCACCCCGGACTAGCGGGGCCATACAATGAGCAGTTCTTC. Residues: CASSHPGLAGPYNEQFF.

The V call is TRBV27, the J call TRBJ2-1; TRBD2 matches 11 bases. CDR3 length: 15 residues. Germline values: CDR1 MNHEY, CDR2 SMNVEV (reference sequence). Losses at the gene ends were 6 bases for V and 9 bases for J; bases not matched to a gene: 10. The CDR3 bases are TGTGCCAGCAGCCCTCCTGGTAGCGGGGGGGGTGAGCAGTTCTTC. Encoded protein: CASSPPGSGGGEQFF.

This clonotype was recorded a few times. The chain employs TRBV28 and TRBJ1-1; 9 bases map to TRBD1. The CDR3 is 16 residues long. The V gene end was trimmed by 2 bases and the J gene end by 5 bases; junction bases not matched to a gene: 9. In germline, CDR1 is MDHEN, CDR2 SYDVKM. The CDR3 DNA reads as TGTGCCAGCAGTTTACCGCTGGACAGGGGATTTACTGAAGCTTTCTTT. This codes for CASSLPLDRGFTEAFF.

The V call is TRBV7-9, the J call TRBJ2-1; possibly TRBD2 for D (6 bases). Deletions cut 8 bases from V and 5 bases from J, with 16 bases between. CDR3 size: 14 residues. CDR1 is SEHNR, CDR2 FQNEAQ, per germline (reference sequence). The CDR3 coding sequence is TGTGCCAGCGGCGGGGCCCTCAGGAACAATGAGCAGTTCTTC. As protein: CASGGALRNNEQFF.

This clonotype has a handful of counts. This chain links TRBV4-1 with TRBJ2-5; tentatively, D is TRBD2 (5 bases). The V end was cut by 4 bases, the J end by 5 bases, with 14 bases between. The germline gives CDR1 MGHRA, CDR2 YSYEKL. The CDR3 covers 14 residues. This chain's CDR3 is CASSLPGLGETQYF. The CDR3, as DNA: TGCGCCAGCAGCCTCCCGGGGTTGGGGGAGACCCAGTACTTC.

The rearrangement joins TRBV4-2 to TRBJ1-3; no firm D call. Trimming removed 0 bases at V and 8 bases at J, with 14 bases between. The CDR3 has 15 residues. Germline loops: CDR1 LGHNA, CDR2 YNFKEQ. CDR3 residues: CASSQDLQSAHTIYF. In DNA, the CDR3 is TGTGCCAGCAGCCAAGATTTACAGAGCGCACACACCATATATTTT.

This clonotype turned up a few times. The rearrangement links TRBV28 to TRBJ1-1; D remains unclear. Germline loops: CDR1 MDHEN, CDR2 SYDVKM. The CDR3 has 14 amino acids. The V end was cut by 6 bases, the J end by 0 bases, with 11 bases between. The CDR3: CASSPRFVNTEAFF. In DNA, the CDR3 is TGTGCCAGCAGCCCTCGGTTTGTGAACACTGAAGCTTTCTTT.

V usage is TRBV5-5 and J usage is TRBJ2-1; 11 bases are shared with TRBD2. The length of the CDR3 is 13 residues. In germline, CDR1 is SGHKS, CDR2 YYEKEE (reference sequence). The ends lost 9 bases at V and 5 bases at J; junction bases unmatched: 4. CDR3 residues: CATGLAENNEQFF. The CDR3 nucleotides read TGTGCCACGGGACTAGCGGAAAACAATGAGCAGTTCTTC. The whole variable domain, remainder taken from reference TRBV5-5 and TRBJ2-1, is DAGVTQSPTHLIKTRGQQVTLRCSPISGHKSVSWYQQVLGQGPQFIFQYYEKEERGRGNFPDRFSARQFPNYSSELNVNALLLGDSALYLCATGLAENNEQFFGPGTRLTVL.

The CDR3 loop is CASSPLGPLLDSPLHF. In DNA form, the CDR3 reads TGCGCCAGCAGCCCCCTGGGCCCTTTGTTGGATTCACCCCTCCACTTT. This rearrangement joins TRBV4-3 to TRBJ1-6; D gene unclear. Trimming stripped 4 bases from V and 8 bases from J, with 18 bases between. This CDR3 is 16 amino acids long. Germline CDR1 LGHNA, CDR2 YSLEER.

The rearrangement uses TRBV6-2 or TRBV6-3 and TRBJ2-7; TRBD1 or TRBD2 may be the D gene (5 bases each). There are 16 residues in the CDR3. Deletions cut 0 bases from V and 3 bases from J, with 15 bases between. Germline V CDR1 and CDR2: MNHEY, SVGEGT. CDR3 in amino acids: CASSYSRTGLGYEQYV. The CDR3 DNA reads TGTGCCAGCAGTTACTCGAGAACAGGACTTGGCTACGAGCAGTACGTC.

In its sample, this clonotype was seen many times. The J gene is TRBJ2-2, the V gene TRBV7-6, with D perhaps given as TRBD1 or TRBD2 (5 bases each). Trimming shortened V by 0 bases and J by 6 bases, and 5 bases separated the two germline ends. This CDR3 spans 13 amino acids. Germline V CDR1 and CDR2: SGHVS, FNYEAQ. The CDR3 protein is CASSLAGAGELFF. The CDR3 coding sequence is TGTGCCAGCAGCTTAGCGGGGGCCGGGGAGCTGTTTTTT. Variable domain in full (rest from reference TRBV7-6 and TRBJ2-2): GAGVSQSPRYKVTKRGQDVALRCDPISGHVSLYWYRQALGQGPEFLTYFNYEAQQDKSGLPNDRFSAERPEGSISTLTIQRTEQRDSAMYRCASSLAGAGELFFGEGSRLTVL.

The J gene is TRBJ2-6, the V gene TRBV4-1, with D hard to call. The germline V gene encodes CDR1 MGHRA and CDR2 YSYEKL. The CDR3 is 21 amino acids. The germline V and J ends were trimmed by 1 base and 2 bases, with 24 bases remaining between them. The DNA of the CDR3 is TGCGCCAGCAGCCAAGTAATGGCGGCGGCCCGGGCTTCTCCTGGGGCCAACGTCCTGACTTTC. Amino acids: CASSQVMAAARASPGANVLTF.

This clonotype was observed a handful of times. The chain carries TRBV6-1 and TRBJ1-4; 8 bases match TRBD1. The J segment lost 2 bases and the V segment lost 3 bases, leaving 8 bases of the junction unmatched. The CDR3 spans 17 residues. Germline V gives CDR1 MNHNS, CDR2 SASEGT. CDR3 in amino acids: CASSDLDREGTNEKLFF. CDR3 in DNA: TGTGCCAGCAGTGACCTGGACAGGGAGGGGACTAATGAAAAACTGTTTTTT.

A word on this clonotype: Given a much more abundant clone one base away, this may be a read error. The chain joins TRBV7-2 to TRBJ1-1; D remains ambiguous. Germline V gives CDR1 SGHTA, CDR2 FQGNSA. There are 14 residues in the CDR3. In DNA, the CDR3 is TGTGCCAGCAGCCTTGTACGGGTGAACACTGACGCTTTCTTT. The encoded protein is CASSLVRVNTDAFF.

This clonotype is a singleton in its sample. The V gene is TRBV9, the J gene TRBJ1-2; unclear D gene. CDR3 size: 14 residues. V was clipped by 4 bases and J by 0 bases, with 10 bases between them. CDR1 and CDR2 (germline): SGDLS, YYNGEE. Written as DNA, the CDR3 is TGTGCCAGCAGCCCAGAGGGCACTAACTATGGCTACACCTTC. This gives the protein CASSPEGTNYGYTF.

Note on this clonotype: At one end, the junction sequence differs from germline, possibly due to a read error. The chain links TRBV12-3 or TRBV12-4 to TRBJ2-3; the match to TRBD2 covers 9 bases. CDR3 length: 18 residues. The DNA for the CDR3 is TGTGTCAGCAGCGCAGCTACTCTAGCGGGGACTTACACAGATACGCAGTATTTT. Its protein product is CVSSAATLAGTYTDTQYF.

V gene TRBV15 combines with J gene TRBJ1-4; 10 nucleotides line up with TRBD1. The CDR3 runs 13 residues. The V segment lost 8 bases and the J segment 6 bases; nucleotides outside the gene matches: 3. Germline V lookup: CDR1 LNHNV, CDR2 YYDKDF (reference sequence). The CDR3 DNA reads TGTGCCACCTCCGGGACAGGGGATGAAAAACTGTTTTTT. It encodes CATSGTGDEKLFF.

The J gene is TRBJ2-3, the V gene TRBV4-1, with D unresolved. CDR3 length equals 16 residues. V was shortened by 1 base and J by 0 bases, with 11 bases between the two germline ends. Germline CDR1 and CDR2: MGHRA and YSYEKL. The CDR3 is CASSQAQDLSTDTQYF. As DNA, the CDR3 is TGCGCCAGCAGCCAAGCCCAGGACCTTAGCACAGATACGCAGTATTTT.

This chain joins TRBV6-2 or TRBV6-3 and TRBJ2-1, with 7 positions matching TRBD1. The V segment lost 5 bases and the J segment 0 bases; nucleotides outside the gene matches: 4. The CDR3 spans 15 residues. The germline gives CDR1 MNHEY, CDR2 SVGEGT. CDR3 nucleotides: TGTGCCAGCAGTCAGGACAGGCGCTCCTACAATGAGCAGTTCTTC. It translates to CASSQDRRSYNEQFF.

The rearrangement uses TRBV27 and TRBJ1-1, with a possible D match to TRBD1 (5 bases). Trimming cost V 8 bases and J 4 bases, with 17 bases left between them. This CDR3 is built from 14 residues. Germline V CDR1 and CDR2: MNHEY, SMNVEV (reference sequence). The DNA of the CDR3 is TGTGCCAGCGAACCCCCCGGGGGGAGCACTGAAGCTTTCTTT. As protein: CASEPPGGSTEAFF.